In this sample, the clone carrying this T cell receptor beta chain turned up a few times. Its antigen is undetermined. The source of the sample is a study of beta chain features in type 1 diabetes. Study-level points and caveats: Cells carrying high TCR expression could end up over-represented when cDNA is sequenced. Moderate yet significant TCRB CDR3 shortening was seen in Type 1 diabetes patients in all four CD4+ subsets.

Expressed TCRB transcripts were sequenced after all isolated RNA was converted to cDNA. Clones were sequenced by immunoSEQ multiplex PCR, and TCRdb holds only the in-frame ones, with some missing. Among 200,000 to 250,000 clones listed, around 14% were seen once. Trimming stripped 5 bases from V and 13 bases from J, with 12 bases between. From germline, CDR1 is SGHNT and CDR2 YENEEA. The CDR3 consists of 12 residues. V and J are TRBV11-3 and TRBJ1-6, with D maybe TRBD1 (5 bases). The receptor was isolated from a man aged 25-45 years with type 1 diabetes. Sequencing used naive CD4+ T cells from blood. CDR3 DNA sequence: TGTGCCAGCAGCCAAGACAGTTGGCCCCTCCACTTT. The encoded protein is CASSQDSWPLHF.